This note documents a single T cell receptor beta chain sequence. The protocol was immunoSEQ multiplex PCR, while the TCRdb copy is restricted to in-frame clones and leaves out a portion. The profile covers 37,000 or so clones, with approximately 78% appearing a single time and 22% taken by the ten largest. The data derive from a study of OX40 agonist ivuxolimab in advanced cancers. The wider study: The patients' treatment was ivuxolimab, an agonistic anti-OX40 (CD134) antibody. Patients were 65% to 85% male with ages roughly 23 to 90, mean about 60.

Germline V gene lookup returns CDR1 MGHDK and CDR2 SYGVNS. The CDR3 spans 13 residues. Trimming stripped 1 base from V and 4 bases from J, with 6 bases between. The clonotype originates from an adult with an advanced solid tumor such as melanoma, head and neck, liver or kidney cancer. Sequenced here: CD4+ or CD8+ T cells sorted from blood, sampled in a trial of the OX40 agonist ivuxolimab. The chain has TRBV25-1 and TRBJ2-3; no reliable D call. DNA of the CDR3: TGTGCCAGCAGTGAATTGATCCCAGATACGCAGTATTTT. Protein: CASSELIPDTQYF.